The TCR beta chain under discussion was sequenced for a study of radiotherapy plus CTLA-4 blockade in lung cancer. In the study overall: Among patients, 15% to 20% showed objective responses, and around 30% had disease control. Whole-study results and caveats: Expansion of tumor-derived TCR clones was observed in blood after radiotherapy plus ipilimumab. Early clonal dynamics of blood T cells, together with interferon-beta, were reported as the best response predictor.

V was shortened by 2 bases and J by 2 bases, with 10 bases between the two germline ends. Germline V gene sequence: CDR1 MNHEY, CDR2 SVGAGI. This CDR3 contains 15 residues. Lung cancer patients with chemo-refractory metastatic non-small-cell disease were given focal radiation plus CTLA-4 blockade with ipilimumab. A remark on this clone: The target antigen is unknown.

The table came from immunoSEQ multiplex PCR; TCRdb's copy has only in-frame clones and leaves some out. The sample carries roughly 98,000 clones, approximately 78% recorded once. This sequence was found in a human donor with non-small cell lung cancer who had a partial response to radiotherapy plus ipilimumab. V usage is TRBV6-5 and J usage is TRBJ2-1, with a weak D call TRBD2 (6 bases). The source material was peripheral blood, sampled from a patient treated with radiotherapy plus ipilimumab. CDR3 protein: CASSYDAGTYNEQFF. The CDR3 bases are TGTGCCAGCAGTTACGACGCGGGAACCTACAATGAGCAGTTCTTC.